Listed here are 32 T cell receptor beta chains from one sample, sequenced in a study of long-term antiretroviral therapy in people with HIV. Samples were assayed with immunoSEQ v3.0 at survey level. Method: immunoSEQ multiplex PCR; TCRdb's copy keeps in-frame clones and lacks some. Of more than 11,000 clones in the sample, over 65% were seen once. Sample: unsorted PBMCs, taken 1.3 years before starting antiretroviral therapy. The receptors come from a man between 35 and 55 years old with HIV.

The CDR3, as DNA: TGTGCCAGCAGCTTGGCCGTGCGGGGCTCCTACGAGCAGTACTTC. Protein product: CASSLAVRGSYEQYF. V is TRBV5-6 and J is TRBJ2-7; D is possibly TRBD2 (6 bases). V was shortened by 0 bases and J by 0 bases, with 10 bases between the two germline ends. There are 15 residues in the CDR3. The V gene's germline CDR1 is SGHDT and CDR2 YYEEEE.

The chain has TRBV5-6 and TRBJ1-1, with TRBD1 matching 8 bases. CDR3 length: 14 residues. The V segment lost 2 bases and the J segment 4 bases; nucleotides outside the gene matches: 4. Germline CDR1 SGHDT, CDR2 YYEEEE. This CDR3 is CASSLTGGVTEAFF. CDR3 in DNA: TGTGCCAGCAGCTTAACAGGGGGGGTCACTGAAGCTTTCTTT.

The CDR3 DNA reads TGTGCCAGCAGCTTGGCCTGGGGGTACGAGCAGTACTTC. Amino acids: CASSLAWGYEQYF. The V gene is TRBV5-5, the J gene TRBJ2-7, with D perhaps assigned TRBD1 or TRBD2 (5 bases each). V was shortened by 0 bases and J by 4 bases, with 8 bases between the two germline ends. Germline V gene sequence: CDR1 SGHKS, CDR2 YYEKEE (reference sequence). The CDR3 has 13 residues.

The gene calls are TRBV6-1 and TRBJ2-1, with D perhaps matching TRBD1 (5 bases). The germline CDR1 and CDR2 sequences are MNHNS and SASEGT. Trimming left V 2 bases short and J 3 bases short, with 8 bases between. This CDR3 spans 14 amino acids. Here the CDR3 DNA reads TGTGCCAGCAGTGAAATCGACAGCTACAATGAGCAGTTCTTC. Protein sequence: CASSEIDSYNEQFF.

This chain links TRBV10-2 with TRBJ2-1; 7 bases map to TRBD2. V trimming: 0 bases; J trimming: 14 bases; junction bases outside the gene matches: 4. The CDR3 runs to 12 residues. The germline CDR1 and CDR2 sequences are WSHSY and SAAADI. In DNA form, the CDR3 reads TGCGCCAGCAGTGAGTCGCTCCGGGGGGAGTTCTTC. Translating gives CASSESLRGEFF.

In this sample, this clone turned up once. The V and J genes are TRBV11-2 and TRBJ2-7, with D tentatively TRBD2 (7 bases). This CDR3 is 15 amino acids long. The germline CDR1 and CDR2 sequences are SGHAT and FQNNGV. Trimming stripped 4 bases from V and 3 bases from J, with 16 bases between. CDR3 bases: TGTGCCAGCAGCTCGGGCGGGGGCCGCTACTACGAGCAGTACTTC. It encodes CASSSGGGRYYEQYF. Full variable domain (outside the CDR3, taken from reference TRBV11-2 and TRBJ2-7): EAGVAQSPRYKIIEKRQSVAFWCNPISGHATLYWYQQILGQGPKLLIQFQNNGVVDDSQLPKDRFSAERLKGVDSTLKIQPAKLEDSAVYLCASSSGGGRYYEQYFGPGTRLTVT.

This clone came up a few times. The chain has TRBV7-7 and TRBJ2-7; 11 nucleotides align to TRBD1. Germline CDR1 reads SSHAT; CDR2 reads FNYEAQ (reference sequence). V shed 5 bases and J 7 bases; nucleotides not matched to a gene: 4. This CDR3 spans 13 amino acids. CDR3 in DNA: TGTGCCAGCAGCAAGGACAGGGGGCATGAGCAGTACTTC. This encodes CASSKDRGHEQYF.

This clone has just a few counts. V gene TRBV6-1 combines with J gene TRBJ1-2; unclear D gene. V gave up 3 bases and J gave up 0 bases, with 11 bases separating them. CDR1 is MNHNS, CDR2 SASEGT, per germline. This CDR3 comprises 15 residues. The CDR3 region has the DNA TGTGCCAGCAGTGATGCCCGCCAGGCTAACTATGGCTACACCTTC. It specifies CASSDARQANYGYTF.

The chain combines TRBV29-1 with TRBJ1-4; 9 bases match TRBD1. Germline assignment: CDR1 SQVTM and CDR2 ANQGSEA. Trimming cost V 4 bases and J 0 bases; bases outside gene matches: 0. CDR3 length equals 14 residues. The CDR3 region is CSVGQGATNEKLFF. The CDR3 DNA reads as TGCAGCGTTGGACAGGGGGCAACTAATGAAAAACTGTTTTTT.

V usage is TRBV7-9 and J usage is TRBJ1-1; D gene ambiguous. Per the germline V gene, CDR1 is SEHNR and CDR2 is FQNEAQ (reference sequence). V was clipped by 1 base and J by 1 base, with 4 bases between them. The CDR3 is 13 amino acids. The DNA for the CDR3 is TGTGCCAGCAGCTTAGGCCAGAACACTGAAGCTTTCTTT. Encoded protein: CASSLGQNTEAFF.

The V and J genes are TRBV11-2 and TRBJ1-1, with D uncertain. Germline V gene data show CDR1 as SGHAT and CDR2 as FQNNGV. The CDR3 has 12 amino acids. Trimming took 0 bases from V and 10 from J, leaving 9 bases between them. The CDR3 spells CASSLDGRRAFF. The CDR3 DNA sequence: TGTGCCAGCAGCTTAGATGGCAGACGAGCTTTCTTT. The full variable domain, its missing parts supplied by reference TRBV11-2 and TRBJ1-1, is EAGVAQSPRYKIIEKRQSVAFWCNPISGHATLYWYQQILGQGPKLLIQFQNNGVVDDSQLPKDRFSAERLKGVDSTLKIQPAKLEDSAVYLCASSLDGRRAFFGQGTRLTVV.

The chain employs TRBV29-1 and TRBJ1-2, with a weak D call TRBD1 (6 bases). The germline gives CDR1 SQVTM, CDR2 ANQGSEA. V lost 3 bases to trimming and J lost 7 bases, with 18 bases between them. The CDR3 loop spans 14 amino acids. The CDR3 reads CSVERLGARGGYTF. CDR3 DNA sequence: TGCAGCGTTGAGAGGCTGGGGGCTAGAGGTGGCTACACCTTC.

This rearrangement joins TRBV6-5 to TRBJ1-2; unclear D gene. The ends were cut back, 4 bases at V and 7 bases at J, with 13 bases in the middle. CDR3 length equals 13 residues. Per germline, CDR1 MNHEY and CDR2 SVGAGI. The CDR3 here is CASSWEVGFGYTF. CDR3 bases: TGTGCCAGCAGTTGGGAGGTCGGGTTTGGCTACACCTTC.

CDR3 nucleotide sequence: TGTGCCAGCAGCGAAACGGGGAACACTGAAGCTTTCTTT. Translation gives CASSETGNTEAFF. The chain uses TRBV9 and TRBJ1-1; the D is unclear. The CDR3 runs to 13 residues. V lost 3 bases and J lost 1, with 7 bases in between. Looked up from germline, CDR1 is SGDLS and CDR2 is YYNGEE.

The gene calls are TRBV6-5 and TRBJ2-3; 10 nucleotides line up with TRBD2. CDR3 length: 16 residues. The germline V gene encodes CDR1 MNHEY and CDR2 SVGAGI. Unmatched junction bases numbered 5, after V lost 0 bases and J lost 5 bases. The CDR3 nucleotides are TGTGCCAGCAGTTACTCCGGTAGCGGGGGGTTAGATACGCAGTATTTT. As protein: CASSYSGSGGLDTQYF.

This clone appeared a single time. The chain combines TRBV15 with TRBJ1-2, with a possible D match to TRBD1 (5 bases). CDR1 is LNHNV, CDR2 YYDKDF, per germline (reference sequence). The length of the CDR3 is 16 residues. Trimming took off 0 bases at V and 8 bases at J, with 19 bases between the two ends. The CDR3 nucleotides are TGTGCCACCAGCAGAGATAGAGGGAAGGGTTCAGGGGGCTACACCTTC. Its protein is CATSRDRGKGSGGYTF.

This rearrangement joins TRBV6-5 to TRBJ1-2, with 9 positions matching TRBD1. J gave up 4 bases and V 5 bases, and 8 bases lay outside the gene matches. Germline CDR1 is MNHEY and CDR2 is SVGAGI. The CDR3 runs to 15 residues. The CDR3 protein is CASSGMPGQGYGYTF. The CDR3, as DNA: TGTGCCAGCAGTGGAATGCCGGGACAGGGCTATGGCTACACCTTC.

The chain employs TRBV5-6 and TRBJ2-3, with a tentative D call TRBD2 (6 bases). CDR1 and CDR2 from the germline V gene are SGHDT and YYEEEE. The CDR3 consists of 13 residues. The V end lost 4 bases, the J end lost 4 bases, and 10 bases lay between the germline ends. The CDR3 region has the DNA TGTGCCAGCAGCCTAGCGACCGCAGATACGCAGTATTTT. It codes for CASSLATADTQYF.

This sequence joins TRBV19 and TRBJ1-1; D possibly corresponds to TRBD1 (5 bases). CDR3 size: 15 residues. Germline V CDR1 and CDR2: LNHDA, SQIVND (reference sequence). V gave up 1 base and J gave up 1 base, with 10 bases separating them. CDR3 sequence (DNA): TGTGCCAGTAGTATAGGGTACAGGTCGAACACTGAAGCTTTCTTT. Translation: CASSIGYRSNTEAFF.

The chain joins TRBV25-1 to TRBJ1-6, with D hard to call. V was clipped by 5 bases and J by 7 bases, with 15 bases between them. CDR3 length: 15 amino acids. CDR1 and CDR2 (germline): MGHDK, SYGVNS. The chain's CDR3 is CASSSPGGSNSPLHF. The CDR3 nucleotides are TGTGCCAGCAGTAGCCCGGGCGGCTCGAATTCACCCCTCCACTTT.

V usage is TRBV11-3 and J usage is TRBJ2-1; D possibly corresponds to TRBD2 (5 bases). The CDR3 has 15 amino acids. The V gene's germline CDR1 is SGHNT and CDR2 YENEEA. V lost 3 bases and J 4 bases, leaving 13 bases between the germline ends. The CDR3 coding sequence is TGTGCCAGCAGCTTTAGCGAGTTTCGGTACAATGAGCAGTTCTTC. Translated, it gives CASSFSEFRYNEQFF.

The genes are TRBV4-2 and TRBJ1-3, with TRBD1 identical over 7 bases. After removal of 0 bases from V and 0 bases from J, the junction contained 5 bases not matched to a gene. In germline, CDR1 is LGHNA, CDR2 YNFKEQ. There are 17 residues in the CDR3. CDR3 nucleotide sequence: TGTGCCAGCAGCCAAGATCAGACAGGGTTCTCTGGAAACACCATATATTTT. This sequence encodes CASSQDQTGFSGNTIYF.

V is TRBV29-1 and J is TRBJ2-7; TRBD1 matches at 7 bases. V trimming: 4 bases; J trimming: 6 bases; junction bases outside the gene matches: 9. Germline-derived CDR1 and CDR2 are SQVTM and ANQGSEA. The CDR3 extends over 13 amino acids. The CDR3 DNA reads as TGCAGCGTTGTCGGACAGGCCCGTTCCGAGCAGTACTTC. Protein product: CSVVGQARSEQYF.

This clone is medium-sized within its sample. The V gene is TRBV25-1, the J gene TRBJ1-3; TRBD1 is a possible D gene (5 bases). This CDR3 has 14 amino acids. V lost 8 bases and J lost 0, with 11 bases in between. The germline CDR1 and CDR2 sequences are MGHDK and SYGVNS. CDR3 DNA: TGTGCCAGCGGGGACCCAGGCTCTGGAAACACCATATATTTT. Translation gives CASGDPGSGNTIYF.

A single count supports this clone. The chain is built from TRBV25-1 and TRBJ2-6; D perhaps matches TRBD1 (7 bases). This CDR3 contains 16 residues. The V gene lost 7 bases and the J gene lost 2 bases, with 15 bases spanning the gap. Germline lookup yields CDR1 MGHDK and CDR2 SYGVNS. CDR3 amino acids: CASTLSGGPGANVLTF. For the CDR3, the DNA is TGTGCCAGCACTCTCTCAGGGGGGCCTGGGGCCAACGTCCTGACTTTC.

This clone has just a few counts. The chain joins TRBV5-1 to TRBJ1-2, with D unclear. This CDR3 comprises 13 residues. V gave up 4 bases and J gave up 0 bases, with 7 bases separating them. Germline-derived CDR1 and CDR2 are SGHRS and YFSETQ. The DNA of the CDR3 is TGCGCCAGCAGCGAACAGACTAACTATGGCTACACCTTC. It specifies CASSEQTNYGYTF.

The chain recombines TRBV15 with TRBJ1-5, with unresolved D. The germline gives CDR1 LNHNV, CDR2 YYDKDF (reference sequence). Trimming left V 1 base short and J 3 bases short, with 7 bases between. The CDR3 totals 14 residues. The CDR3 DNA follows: TGTGCCACCAGCAGAGGAGTACTCAATCAGCCCCAGCATTTT. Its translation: CATSRGVLNQPQHF.

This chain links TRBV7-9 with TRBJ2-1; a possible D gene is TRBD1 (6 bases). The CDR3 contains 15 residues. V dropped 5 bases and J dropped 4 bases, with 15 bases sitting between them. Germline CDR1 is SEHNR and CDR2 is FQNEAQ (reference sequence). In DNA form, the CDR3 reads TGTGCCAGCAGCCCGCGGACAGTGTATTACAATGAGCAGTTCTTC. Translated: CASSPRTVYYNEQFF.

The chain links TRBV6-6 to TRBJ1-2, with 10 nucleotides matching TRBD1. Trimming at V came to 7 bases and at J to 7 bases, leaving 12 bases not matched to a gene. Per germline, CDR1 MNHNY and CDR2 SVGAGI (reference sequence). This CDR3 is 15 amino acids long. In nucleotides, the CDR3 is TGTGCCAGCATTCTCCGGGACAGGGGATTGGTTGGCTACACCTTC. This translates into CASILRDRGLVGYTF.

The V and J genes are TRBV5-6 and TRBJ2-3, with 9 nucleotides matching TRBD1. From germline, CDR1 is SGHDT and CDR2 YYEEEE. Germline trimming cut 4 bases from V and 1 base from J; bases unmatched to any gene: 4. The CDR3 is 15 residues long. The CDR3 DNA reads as TGTGCCAGCAGCCCGGGACAGGGAGGCACAGATACGCAGTATTTT. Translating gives CASSPGQGGTDTQYF.

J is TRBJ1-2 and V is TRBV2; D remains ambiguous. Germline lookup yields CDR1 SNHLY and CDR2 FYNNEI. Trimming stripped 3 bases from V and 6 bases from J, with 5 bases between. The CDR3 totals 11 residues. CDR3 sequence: CASSDRNGYTF. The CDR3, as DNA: TGTGCCAGCAGTGACAGGAATGGCTACACCTTC.

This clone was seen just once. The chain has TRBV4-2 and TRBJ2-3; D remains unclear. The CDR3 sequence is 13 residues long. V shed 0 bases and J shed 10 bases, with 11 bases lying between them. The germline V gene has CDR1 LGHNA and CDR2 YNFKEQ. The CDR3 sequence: CASSQDPQFAQYF. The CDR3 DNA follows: TGTGCCAGCAGCCAAGATCCGCAATTCGCGCAGTATTTT.